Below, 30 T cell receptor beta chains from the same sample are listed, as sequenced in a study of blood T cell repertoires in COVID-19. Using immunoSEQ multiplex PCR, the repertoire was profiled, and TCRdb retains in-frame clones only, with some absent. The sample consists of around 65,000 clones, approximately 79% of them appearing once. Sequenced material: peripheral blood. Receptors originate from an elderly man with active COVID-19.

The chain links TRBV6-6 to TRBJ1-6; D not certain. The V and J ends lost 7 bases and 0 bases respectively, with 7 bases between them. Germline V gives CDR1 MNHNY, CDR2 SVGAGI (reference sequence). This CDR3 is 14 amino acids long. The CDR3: CASTPSSYNSPLHF. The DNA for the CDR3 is TGTGCCAGCACTCCGAGCTCCTATAATTCACCCCTCCACTTT.

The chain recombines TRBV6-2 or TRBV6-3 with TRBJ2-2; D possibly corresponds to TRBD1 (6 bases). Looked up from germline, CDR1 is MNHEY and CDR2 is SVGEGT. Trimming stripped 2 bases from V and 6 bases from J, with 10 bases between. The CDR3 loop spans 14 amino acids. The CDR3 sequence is CASSYTGSAGELFF. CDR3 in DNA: TGTGCCAGCAGTTACACAGGGTCAGCCGGGGAGCTGTTTTTT.

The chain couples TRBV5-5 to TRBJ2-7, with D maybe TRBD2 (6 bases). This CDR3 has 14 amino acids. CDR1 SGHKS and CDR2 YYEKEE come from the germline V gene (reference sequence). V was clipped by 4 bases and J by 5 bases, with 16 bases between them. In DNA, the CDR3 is TGTGCCAGCAGCCCGGGACGGGGAGGACACGAGCAGTACTTC. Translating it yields CASSPGRGGHEQYF.

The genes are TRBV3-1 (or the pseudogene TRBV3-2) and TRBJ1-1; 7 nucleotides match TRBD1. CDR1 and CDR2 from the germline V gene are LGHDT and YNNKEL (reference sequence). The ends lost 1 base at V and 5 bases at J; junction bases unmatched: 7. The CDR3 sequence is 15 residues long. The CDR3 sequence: CASSQATGPETEAFF. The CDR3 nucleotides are TGTGCCAGCAGCCAAGCGACAGGGCCTGAGACTGAAGCTTTCTTT.

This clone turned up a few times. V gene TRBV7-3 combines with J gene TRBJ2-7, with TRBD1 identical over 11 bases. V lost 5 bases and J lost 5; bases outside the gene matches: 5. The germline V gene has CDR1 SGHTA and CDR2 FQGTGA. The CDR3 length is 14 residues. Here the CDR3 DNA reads TGTGCCAGCAGCGGACAGGGGGCCCAACACGAGCAGTACTTC. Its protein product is CASSGQGAQHEQYF.

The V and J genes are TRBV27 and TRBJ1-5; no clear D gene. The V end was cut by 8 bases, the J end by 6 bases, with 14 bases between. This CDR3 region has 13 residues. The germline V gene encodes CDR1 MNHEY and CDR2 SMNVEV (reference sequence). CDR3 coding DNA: TGTGCCAGCGGGCGGGATGTCGTTCAGCCCCAGCATTTT. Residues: CASGRDVVQPQHF.

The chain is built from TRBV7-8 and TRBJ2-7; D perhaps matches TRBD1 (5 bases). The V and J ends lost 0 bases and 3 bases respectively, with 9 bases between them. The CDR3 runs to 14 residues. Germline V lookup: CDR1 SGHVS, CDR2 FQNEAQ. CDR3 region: CASSLAGQDYEQYF. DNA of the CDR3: TGTGCCAGCAGCTTAGCGGGGCAGGACTACGAGCAGTACTTC.

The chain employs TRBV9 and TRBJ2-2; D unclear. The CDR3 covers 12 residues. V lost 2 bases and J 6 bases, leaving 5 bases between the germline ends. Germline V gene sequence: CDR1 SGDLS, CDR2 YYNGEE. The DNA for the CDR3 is TGTGCCAGCAGCGTCTCGGCCGGGGAGCTGTTTTTT. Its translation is CASSVSAGELFF. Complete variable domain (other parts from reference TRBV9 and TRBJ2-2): DSGVTQTPKHLITATGQRVTLRCSPRSGDLSVYWYQQSLDQGLQFLIQYYNGEERAKGNILERFSAQQFPDLHSELNLSSLELGDSALYFCASSVSAGELFFGEGSRLTVL.

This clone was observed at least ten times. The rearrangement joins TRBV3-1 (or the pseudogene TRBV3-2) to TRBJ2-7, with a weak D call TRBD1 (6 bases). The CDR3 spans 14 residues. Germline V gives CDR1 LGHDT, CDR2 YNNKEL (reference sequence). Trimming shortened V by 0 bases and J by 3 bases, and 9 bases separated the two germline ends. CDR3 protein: CASSQEGQNYEQYF. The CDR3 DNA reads TGTGCCAGCAGCCAAGAGGGACAAAACTACGAGCAGTACTTC.

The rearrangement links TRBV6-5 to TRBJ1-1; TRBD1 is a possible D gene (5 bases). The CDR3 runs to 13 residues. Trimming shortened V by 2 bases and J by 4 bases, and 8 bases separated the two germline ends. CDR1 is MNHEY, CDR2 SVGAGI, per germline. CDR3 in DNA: TGTGCCAGCAGTTACCTCCAGGGCACTGAAGCTTTCTTT. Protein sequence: CASSYLQGTEAFF.

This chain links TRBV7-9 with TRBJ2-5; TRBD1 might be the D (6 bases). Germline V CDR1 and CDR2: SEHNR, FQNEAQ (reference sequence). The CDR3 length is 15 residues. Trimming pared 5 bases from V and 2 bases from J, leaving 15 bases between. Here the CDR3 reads CASSTLRDTQETQYF. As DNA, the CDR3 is TGTGCCAGCAGCACACTCCGGGACACGCAAGAGACCCAGTACTTC.

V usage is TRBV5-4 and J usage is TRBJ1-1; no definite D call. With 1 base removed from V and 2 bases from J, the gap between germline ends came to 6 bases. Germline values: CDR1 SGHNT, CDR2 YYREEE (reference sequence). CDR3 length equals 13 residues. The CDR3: CASSLFKNTEAFF. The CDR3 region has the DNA TGTGCCAGCAGCTTGTTCAAAAACACTGAAGCTTTCTTT. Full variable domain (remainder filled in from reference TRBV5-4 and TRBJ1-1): ETGVTQSPTHLIKTRGQQVTLRCSSQSGHNTVSWYQQALGQGPQFIFQYYREEENGRGNFPPRFSGLQFPNYSSELNVNALELDDSALYLCASSLFKNTEAFFGQGTRLTVV.

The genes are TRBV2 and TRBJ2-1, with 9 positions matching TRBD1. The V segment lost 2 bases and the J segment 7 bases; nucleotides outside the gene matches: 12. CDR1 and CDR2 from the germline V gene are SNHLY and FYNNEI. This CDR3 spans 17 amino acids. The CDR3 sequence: CASSESPAGTGRNEQFF. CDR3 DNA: TGTGCCAGCAGTGAATCGCCTGCCGGGACAGGGAGGAATGAGCAGTTCTTC.

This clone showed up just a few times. The CDR3 reads CASSSDTWNTEAFF. The CDR3 nucleotides read TGCGCCAGCAGCTCGGACACCTGGAACACTGAAGCTTTCTTT. The chain recombines TRBV5-1 with TRBJ1-1; a possible D gene is TRBD1 (5 bases). The V end lost 3 bases, the J end lost 1 base, and 10 bases lay between the germline ends. Per germline, CDR1 SGHRS and CDR2 YFSETQ. CDR3 length equals 14 residues.

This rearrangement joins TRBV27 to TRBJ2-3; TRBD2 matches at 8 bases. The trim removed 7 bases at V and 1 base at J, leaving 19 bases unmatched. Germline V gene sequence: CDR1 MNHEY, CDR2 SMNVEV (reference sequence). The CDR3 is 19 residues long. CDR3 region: CASTPYPPMAGGGTDTQYF. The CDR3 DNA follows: TGTGCCAGCACCCCTTACCCCCCGATGGCGGGAGGTGGCACAGATACGCAGTATTTT.

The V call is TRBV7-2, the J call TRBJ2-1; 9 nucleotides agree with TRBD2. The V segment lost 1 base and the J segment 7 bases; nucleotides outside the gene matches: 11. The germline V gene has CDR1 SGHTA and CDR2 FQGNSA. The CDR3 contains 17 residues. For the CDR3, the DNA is TGTGCCAGCAGCTTAGGTTTCGGCGGGGGGGCGATAAATGAGCAGTTCTTC. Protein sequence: CASSLGFGGGAINEQFF.

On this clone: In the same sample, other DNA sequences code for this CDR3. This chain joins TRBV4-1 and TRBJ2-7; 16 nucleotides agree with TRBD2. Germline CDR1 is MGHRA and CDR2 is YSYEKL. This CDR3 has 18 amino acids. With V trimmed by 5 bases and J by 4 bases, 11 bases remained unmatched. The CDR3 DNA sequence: TGCGCCAGCAGCAAAGCGGGACTAGCGGGAGGGCCGGGGTACGAGCAGTACTTC. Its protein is CASSKAGLAGGPGYEQYF.

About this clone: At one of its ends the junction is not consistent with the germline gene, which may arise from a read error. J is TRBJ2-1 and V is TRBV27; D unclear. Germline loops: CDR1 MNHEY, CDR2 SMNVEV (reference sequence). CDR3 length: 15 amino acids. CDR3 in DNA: TGTGCCAGCAGTATATCCAAAAACTCCTACAATGAGCAGTTCTTC. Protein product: CASSISKNSYNEQFF.

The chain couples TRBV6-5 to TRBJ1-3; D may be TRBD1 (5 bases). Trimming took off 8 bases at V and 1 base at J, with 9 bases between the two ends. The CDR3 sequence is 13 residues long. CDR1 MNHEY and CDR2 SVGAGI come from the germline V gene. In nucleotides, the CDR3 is TGTGCCAGCGCTCGACAGTCTGGAAACACCATATATTTT. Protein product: CASARQSGNTIYF.

CDR3 DNA sequence: TGTGCCAGCAGTTACTCCGACGGACTTAATTCACCCCTCCACTTT. This codes for CASSYSDGLNSPLHF. The V and J genes are TRBV6-5 and TRBJ1-6; D call uncertain. The V end lost 0 bases, the J end lost 6 bases, and 9 bases lay between the germline ends. CDR3 length: 15 residues. Germline V gene sequence: CDR1 MNHEY, CDR2 SVGAGI.

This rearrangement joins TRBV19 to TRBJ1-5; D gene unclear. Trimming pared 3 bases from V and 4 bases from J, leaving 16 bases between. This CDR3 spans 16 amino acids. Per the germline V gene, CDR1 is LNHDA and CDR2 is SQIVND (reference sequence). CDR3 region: CASSMADTGGNQPQHF. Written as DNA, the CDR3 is TGTGCCAGTAGTATGGCGGATACCGGTGGTAATCAGCCCCAGCATTTT.

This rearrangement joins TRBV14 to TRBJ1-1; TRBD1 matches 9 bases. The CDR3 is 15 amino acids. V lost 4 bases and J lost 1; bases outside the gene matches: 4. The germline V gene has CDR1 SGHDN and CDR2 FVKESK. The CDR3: CASSPTGGRNTEAFF. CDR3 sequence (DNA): TGTGCCAGCAGCCCGACAGGGGGAAGGAACACTGAAGCTTTCTTT.

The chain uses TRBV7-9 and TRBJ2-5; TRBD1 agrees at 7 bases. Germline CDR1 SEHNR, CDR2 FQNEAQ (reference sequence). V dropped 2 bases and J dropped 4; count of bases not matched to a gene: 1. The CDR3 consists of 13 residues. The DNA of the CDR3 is TGTGCCAGCAGCTTATCAGGGGGAGAGACCCAGTACTTC. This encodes CASSLSGGETQYF.

CDR3 coding DNA: TGTGCCAGCAGCTTAACCCCCGGGACAGGGGGCGGTGAGACCCAGTACTTC. It encodes CASSLTPGTGGGETQYF. The chain employs TRBV7-2 and TRBJ2-5, with 12 nucleotides matching TRBD1. V dropped 2 bases and J dropped 5; count of bases not matched to a gene: 9. This CDR3 has 17 amino acids. Germline values: CDR1 SGHTA, CDR2 FQGNSA.

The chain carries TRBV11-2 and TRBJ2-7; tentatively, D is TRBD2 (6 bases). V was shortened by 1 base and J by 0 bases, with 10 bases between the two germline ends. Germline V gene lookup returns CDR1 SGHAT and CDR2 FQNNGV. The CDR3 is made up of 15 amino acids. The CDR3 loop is CASSLVMTSSYEQYF. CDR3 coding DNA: TGTGCCAGCAGCTTAGTTATGACTAGCTCCTACGAGCAGTACTTC.

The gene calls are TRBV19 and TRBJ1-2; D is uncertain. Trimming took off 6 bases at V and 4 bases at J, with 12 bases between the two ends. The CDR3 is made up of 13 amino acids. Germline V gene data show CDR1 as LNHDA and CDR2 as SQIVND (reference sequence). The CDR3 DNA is TGTGCCAGTAGGCGAATGGGCCTCTATGGCTACACCTTC. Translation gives CASRRMGLYGYTF.

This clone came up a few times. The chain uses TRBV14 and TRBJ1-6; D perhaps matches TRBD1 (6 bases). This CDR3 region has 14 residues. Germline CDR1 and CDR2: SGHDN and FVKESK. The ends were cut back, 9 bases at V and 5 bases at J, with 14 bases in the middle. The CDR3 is CASKGGPNNSPLHF. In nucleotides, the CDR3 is TGTGCCAGTAAAGGGGGACCAAATAATTCACCCCTCCACTTT.

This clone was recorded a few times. The CDR3 coding sequence is TGTGCCACCAGTGACCCTAAAACAGGGCTGAGCACAGATACGCAGTATTTT. It is translated as CATSDPKTGLSTDTQYF. The gene calls are TRBV24-1 and TRBJ2-3; D may be TRBD1 (6 bases). V was clipped by 4 bases and J by 0 bases, with 16 bases between them. This CDR3 contains 17 residues. Germline assignment: CDR1 KGHDR and CDR2 SFDVKD.

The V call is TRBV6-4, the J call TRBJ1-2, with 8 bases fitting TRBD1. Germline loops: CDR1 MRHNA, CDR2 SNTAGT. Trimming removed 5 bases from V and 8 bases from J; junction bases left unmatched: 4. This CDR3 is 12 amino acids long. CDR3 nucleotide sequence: TGTGCCAGCAGTTCAGGGGGCGGAGGCTACACCTTC. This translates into CASSSGGGGYTF.

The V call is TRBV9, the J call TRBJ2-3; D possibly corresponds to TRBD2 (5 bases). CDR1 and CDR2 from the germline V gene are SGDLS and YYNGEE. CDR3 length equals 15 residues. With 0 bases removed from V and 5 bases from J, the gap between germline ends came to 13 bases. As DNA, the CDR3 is TGTGCCAGCAGCGTAGGTGAGGGTCGGGGAGATACGCAGTATTTT. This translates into CASSVGEGRGDTQYF. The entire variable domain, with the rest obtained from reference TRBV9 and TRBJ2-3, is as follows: DSGVTQTPKHLITATGQRVTLRCSPRSGDLSVYWYQQSLDQGLQFLIQYYNGEERAKGNILERFSAQQFPDLHSELNLSSLELGDSALYFCASSVGEGRGDTQYFGPGTRLTVL.